These 18 T cell receptor beta chains were all obtained from the same sample, sequenced in a study of graft-versus-host responses after intestinal transplantation. The antigens of these receptors remain unknown. Measured with immunoSEQ multiplex PCR; TCRdb has only the in-frame clones, and not every one. The table includes about 73,000 clones, 90% detected once. Sample: unstimulated CD8+ T cells sorted from spleen or lymph node cells, taken before transplant. These receptors all come from a human donor who was the organ donor for an intestinal transplant.

The chain uses TRBV4-2 and TRBJ1-1, with D hard to call. Per the germline V gene, CDR1 is LGHNA and CDR2 is YNFKEQ. V lost 0 bases and J lost 7, with 15 bases in between. The CDR3 is 15 residues long. CDR3 in DNA: TGTGCCAGCAGCCAAGATCCTGAGGTCGGTAGTGAAGCTTTCTTT. This translates into CASSQDPEVGSEAFF.

The chain couples TRBV28 to TRBJ1-6, with 7 bases matching TRBD1. Trimming cost V 2 bases and J 8 bases; bases outside gene matches: 21. This CDR3 has 20 residues. Per germline, CDR1 MDHEN and CDR2 SYDVKM. CDR3 DNA sequence: TGTGCCAGCAGTTTAAATTTTAGGGGACTTCCGGACAGGAATGATTCACCCCTCCACTTT. Its protein product is CASSLNFRGLPDRNDSPLHF.

The chain combines TRBV5-1 with TRBJ2-7; perhaps TRBD2 as D (6 bases). The germline V gene encodes CDR1 SGHRS and CDR2 YFSETQ. The CDR3 has 17 amino acids. Between the trimmed V and J ends, which lost 0 bases and 1 base, there was a span of 17 bases. In DNA, the CDR3 is TGCGCCAGCAGCTTGGGACCGGGACCCGGAGGGTCCTACGAGCAGTACGTC. Residues: CASSLGPGPGGSYEQYV.

The chain joins TRBV11-2 to TRBJ1-2; D ambiguous. Trimming pared 3 bases from V and 4 bases from J, leaving 6 bases between. The CDR3 is 12 residues long. The V gene's germline CDR1 is SGHAT and CDR2 FQNNGV. CDR3 region: CASSLGLYGYTF. DNA of the CDR3: TGTGCCAGCAGCTTGGGCCTCTATGGCTACACCTTC.

The chain has TRBV5-6 and TRBJ2-7; possibly TRBD2 for D (6 bases). This CDR3 is 14 amino acids long. The germline V gene has CDR1 SGHDT and CDR2 YYEEEE. V dropped 0 bases and J dropped 7 bases, with 14 bases sitting between them. The CDR3 sequence is CASSLAWGEQEQYV. Written as DNA, the CDR3 is TGTGCCAGCAGCTTGGCTTGGGGGGAACAGGAGCAGTACGTC.

This chain uses TRBV13 with TRBJ2-7; the D gene could be TRBD1 or TRBD2 (6 bases each). Germline V gene sequence: CDR1 PRHDT, CDR2 FYEKMQ (reference sequence). The CDR3 covers 12 residues. The CDR3 nucleotides read TGTGCCAGCAGCCTAGGGGGGAGCGAGCAGTACGTC. Translated: CASSLGGSEQYV.

The rearrangement links TRBV2 to TRBJ2-3; D is uncertain. There are 11 residues in the CDR3. With 2 bases removed from V and 10 bases from J, the gap between germline ends came to 7 bases. The germline V gene encodes CDR1 SNHLY and CDR2 FYNNEI. This CDR3 is CASSESPAQYF. The CDR3 DNA follows: TGTGCCAGCAGTGAATCTCCTGCGCAGTATTTT.

In its sample, this clone was seen once. The gene calls are TRBV27 and TRBJ2-3; D might be TRBD1 (6 bases). Germline CDR1 reads MNHEY; CDR2 reads SMNVEV (reference sequence). With 0 bases removed from V and 4 bases from J, the gap between germline ends came to 17 bases. There are 17 residues in the CDR3. CDR3 sequence (DNA): TGTGCCAGCAGTTTATCGTCTCCGACAGGCGCTTCAGATACGCAGTATTTT. Its translation is CASSLSSPTGASDTQYF.

This chain links TRBV21-1 with TRBJ1-6; the DNA was not compared with TRBD1, the D call given in the table. TRBV21-1 is described as a pseudogene. The CDR3 loop spans 16 amino acids. CDR3 nucleotides: TGTGCCAGCAGCAGGCAAATGCAGACCTATAATTCACCCCTCCACTTT. This codes for CASSRQMQTYNSPLHF.

In DNA form, the CDR3 reads TGTGCCAGTAGTATCGGCTCCTACAATGAGCAGTTCTTC. This codes for CASSIGSYNEQFF. The chain recombines TRBV19 with TRBJ2-1; D remains ambiguous. Germline CDR1 and CDR2: LNHDA and SQIVND (reference sequence). Between the trimmed V and J ends, which lost 3 bases and 0 bases, there was a span of 3 bases. This CDR3 is built from 13 residues.

The chain couples TRBV7-8 to TRBJ2-2; no firm D call. There are 18 residues in the CDR3. The germline V and J ends were trimmed by 4 bases and 5 bases, with 23 bases remaining between them. The germline V gene has CDR1 SGHVS and CDR2 FQNEAQ. CDR3 nucleotides: TGTGCCAGCAGCTCAAGGATCCCCAGCCCCGCGAGGACCGGGGAGCTGTTTTTT. Encoded protein: CASSSRIPSPARTGELFF. Based on the CDR3 plus reference TRBV7-8 and TRBJ2-2, the full variable domain is GAGVSQSPRYKVAKRGQDVALRCDPISGHVSLFWYQQALGQGPEFLTYFQNEAQLDKSGLPSDRFFAERPEGSVSTLKIQRTQQEDSAVYLCASSSRIPSPARTGELFFGEGSRLTVL.

This clone was found once. The chain carries TRBV5-6 and TRBJ2-5; possible D gene TRBD2, 5 bases. Germline assignment: CDR1 SGHDT and CDR2 YYEEEE. This CDR3 spans 15 amino acids. Trimming took 0 bases from V and 5 from J, leaving 14 bases between them. CDR3 in amino acids: CASSLELLGGETQYF. In nucleotides, the CDR3 is TGTGCCAGCAGCTTGGAACTCTTGGGCGGGGAGACCCAGTACTTC.

The chain couples TRBV5-8 to TRBJ1-5; maybe TRBD1 (5 bases). V lost 2 bases and J lost 15, with 21 bases in between. From germline, CDR1 is SGHTS and CDR2 YDEGEE. This CDR3 has 14 amino acids. CDR3 sequence: CASSFPPLGQRGHF. CDR3 in DNA: TGTGCCAGCAGCTTTCCCCCCTTGGGGCAGAGAGGGCATTTT.

J is TRBJ2-3 and V is TRBV28, with 11 bases lining up with TRBD2. J lost 6 bases, V lost 6 bases, and 17 bases had no gene match. Germline assignment: CDR1 MDHEN and CDR2 SYDVKM. CDR3 length equals 18 residues. For the CDR3, the DNA is TGTGCCAGCAGGAGGTGGTCGACTAGCGGGGCCAATTGGGATACGCAGTATTTT. Encoded protein: CASRRWSTSGANWDTQYF.

The chain is built from TRBV6-4 and TRBJ1-5; D unresolved. The CDR3 covers 14 residues. Trimming took 5 bases from V and 4 from J, leaving 12 bases between them. Germline V gene data show CDR1 as MRHNA and CDR2 as SNTAGT. Written as DNA, the CDR3 is TGTGCCAGCAGTCCGACCGCGGAAAATCAGCCCCAGCATTTT. Protein product: CASSPTAENQPQHF.

The gene calls are TRBV9 and TRBJ2-1; TRBD2 matches 12 bases. Germline V gene data show CDR1 as SGDLS and CDR2 as YYNGEE. CDR3 size: 15 residues. Losses at the gene ends were 4 bases for V and 7 bases for J; bases not matched to a gene: 6. The CDR3 DNA follows: TGTGCCAGCAGCCTAGCGGGGGGGTTAGGGAATGAGCAGTTCTTC. This encodes CASSLAGGLGNEQFF.

The DNA of the CDR3 is TGTGCCAGCAGCTTAGCGATGGGCCATAATGAAAAACTGTTTTTT. Residues: CASSLAMGHNEKLFF. The J gene is TRBJ1-4, the V gene TRBV7-6; D not resolved. Trimming left V 0 bases short and J 4 bases short, with 9 bases between. The CDR3 contains 15 residues. Germline CDR1 SGHVS, CDR2 FNYEAQ.

The J gene is TRBJ2-2, the V gene TRBV5-1, with 10 bases fitting TRBD1. The germline gives CDR1 SGHRS, CDR2 YFSETQ. V was clipped by 0 bases and J by 2 bases; unmatched bases: 10. The CDR3 totals 19 residues. The CDR3 region is CASSLVLGWTGGNTGELFF. DNA for the CDR3: TGCGCCAGCAGCTTGGTGTTGGGTTGGACAGGGGGAAACACCGGGGAGCTGTTTTTT. The variable domain in full, with the rest retrieved from reference TRBV5-1 and TRBJ2-2, is KAGVTQTPRYLIKTRGQQVTLSCSPISGHRSVSWYQQTPGQGLQFLFEYFSETQRNKGNFPGRFSGRQFSNSRSEMNVSTLELGDSALYLCASSLVLGWTGGNTGELFFGEGSRLTVL.